This TCR beta chain was identified during a study of T cells in tuberculosis. Looking at the study overall: The T cells targeted glucose monomycolate, a mycobacterial lipid, via CD1B.

No alpha-beta pairing information exists for these sequences. Sequenced by immunoSEQ multiplex PCR; TCRdb stores in-frame clones only, minus some. The sample lists 55,000 to 60,000 clones; around 90% were seen once. After thawing and overnight rest, PBMC were stained with GMM-loaded CD1B tetramer, viability dye and anti-CD3 for sorting. The CD1B tetramers carried C32 glucose monomycolate purified from Rhodococcus equi. Tetramer-negative cells, 75,000 to 100,000 per donor, were also sorted. Overall study findings and caveats: Some low-affinity tetramer-binding T cells may be absent from this sample.

The CDR3 sequence is 13 residues long. The V gene lost 7 bases and the J gene lost 4 bases, with 13 bases spanning the gap. From germline, CDR1 is LNHDA and CDR2 SQIVND (reference sequence). The receptor was isolated from an adult woman with latent tuberculosis. Sequencing was performed on CD1b-GMM tetramer-negative cells sorted from PBMCs. The chain recombines TRBV19 with TRBJ1-2, with D possibly being TRBD1 (6 bases). In DNA, the CDR3 is TGTGCCAGTAAAGGACAGACCTTCTATGGCTACACCTTC. It encodes CASKGQTFYGYTF.